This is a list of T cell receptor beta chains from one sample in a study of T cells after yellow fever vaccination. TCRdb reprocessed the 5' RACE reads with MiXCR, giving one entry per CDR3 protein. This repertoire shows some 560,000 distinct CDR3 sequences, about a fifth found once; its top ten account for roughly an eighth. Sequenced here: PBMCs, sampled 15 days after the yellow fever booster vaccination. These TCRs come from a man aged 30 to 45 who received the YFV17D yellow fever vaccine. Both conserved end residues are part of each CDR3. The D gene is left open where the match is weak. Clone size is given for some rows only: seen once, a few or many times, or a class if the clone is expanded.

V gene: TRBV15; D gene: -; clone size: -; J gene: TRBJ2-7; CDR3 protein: CATSSYNEQYF; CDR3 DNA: TGTGCCACCAGCAGTTACAACGAGCAGTACTTC
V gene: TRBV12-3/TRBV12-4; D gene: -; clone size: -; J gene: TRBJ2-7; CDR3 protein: CASSIQDSYEQYF; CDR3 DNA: TGTGCCAGCAGTATCCAGGATTCCTACGAGCAGTACTTC
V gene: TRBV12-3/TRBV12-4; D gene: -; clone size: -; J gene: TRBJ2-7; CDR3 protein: CASSLTLAGEQYF; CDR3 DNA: TGTGCCAGCAGTTTAACCCTGGCCGGCGAGCAGTACTTC
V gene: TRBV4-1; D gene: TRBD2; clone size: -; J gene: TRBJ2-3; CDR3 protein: CASSQVAWEGPNPDTQYF; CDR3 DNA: TGCGCCAGCAGCCAAGTTGCGTGGGAGGGCCCGAACCCAGATACGCAGTATTTT
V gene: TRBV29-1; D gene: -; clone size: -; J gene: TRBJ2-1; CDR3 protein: CSALDRNNEQFF; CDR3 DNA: TGCAGCGCTTTGGACAGAAACAATGAGCAGTTCTTC
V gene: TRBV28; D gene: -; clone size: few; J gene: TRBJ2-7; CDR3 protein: CASCSGSYEQYF; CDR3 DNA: TGTGCCAGCTGCAGCGGTAGCTACGAGCAGTACTTC
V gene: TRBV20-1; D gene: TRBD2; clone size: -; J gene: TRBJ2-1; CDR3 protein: CSATGTSGMDEQFF; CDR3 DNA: TGCAGTGCGACCGGGACTAGCGGGATGGATGAGCAGTTCTTC
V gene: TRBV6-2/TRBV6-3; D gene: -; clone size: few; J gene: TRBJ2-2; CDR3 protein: CASTDRGELFF; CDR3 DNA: TGTGCCAGCACCGACAGGGGGGAGCTGTTTTTT
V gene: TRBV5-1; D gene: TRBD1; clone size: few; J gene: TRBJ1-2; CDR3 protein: CASSLAPPGQGFHGYTF; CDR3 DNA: TGCGCCAGCAGCTTGGCGCCACCGGGACAGGGATTTCATGGCTACACCTTC
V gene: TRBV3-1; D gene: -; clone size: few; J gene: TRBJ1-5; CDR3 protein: CASSQVRAAQPQHF; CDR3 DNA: TGTGCCAGCAGCCAGGTCAGGGCGGCTCAGCCCCAGCATTTT
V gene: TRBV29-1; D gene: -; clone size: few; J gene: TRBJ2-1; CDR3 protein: CSLSPGLRTNEQFF; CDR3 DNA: TGCAGCCTCTCCCCTGGACTAAGAACTAATGAGCAGTTCTTC
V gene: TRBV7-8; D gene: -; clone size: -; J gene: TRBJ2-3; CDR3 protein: CASSSLIGTDTQYF; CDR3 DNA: TGTGCCAGCAGCTCCTTAATAGGTACAGATACGCAGTATTTT
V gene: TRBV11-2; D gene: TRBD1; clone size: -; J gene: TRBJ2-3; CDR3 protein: CASSYPDRDGTDTQYF; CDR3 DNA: TGTGCCAGCAGCTACCCGGACAGGGATGGGACAGATACGCAGTATTTT
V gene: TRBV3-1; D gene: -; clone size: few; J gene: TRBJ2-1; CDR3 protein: CASSLTTTTGNEQFF; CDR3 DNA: TGTGCCAGCAGTCTCACTACTACAACGGGCAATGAGCAGTTCTTC
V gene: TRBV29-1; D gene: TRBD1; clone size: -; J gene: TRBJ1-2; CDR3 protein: CSVTSGTGSGGYTF; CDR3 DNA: TGCAGCGTTACCTCCGGGACAGGGTCCGGTGGCTACACCTTC
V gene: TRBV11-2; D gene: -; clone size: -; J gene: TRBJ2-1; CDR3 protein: CASSWVEGPTTNEQFF; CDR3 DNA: TGTGCCAGCAGCTGGGTGGAGGGGCCCACGACCAATGAGCAGTTCTTC
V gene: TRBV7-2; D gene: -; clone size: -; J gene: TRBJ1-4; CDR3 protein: CASSLVGALNEKLFF; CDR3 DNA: TGTGCCAGCAGCTTAGTGGGGGCATTAAATGAAAAACTGTTTTTT
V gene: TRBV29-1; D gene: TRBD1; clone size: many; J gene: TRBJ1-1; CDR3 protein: CSVGQGANTEAFF; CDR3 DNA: TGCAGCGTTGGGCAGGGGGCGAACACTGAAGCTTTCTTT
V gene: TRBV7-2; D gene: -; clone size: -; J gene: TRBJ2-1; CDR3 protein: CASSWGVSSYNEQFF; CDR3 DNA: TGTGCCAGCAGCTGGGGGGTAAGCTCCTACAATGAGCAGTTCTTC
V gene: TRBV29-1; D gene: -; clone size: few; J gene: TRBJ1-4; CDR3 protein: CSAWGLPDEKLFF; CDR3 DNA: TGCAGCGCCTGGGGCCTTCCGGACGAAAAACTGTTTTTT
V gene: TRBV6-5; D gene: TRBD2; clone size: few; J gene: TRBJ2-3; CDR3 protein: CASSYSKGLAGSTDTQYF; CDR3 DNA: TGTGCCAGCAGTTACTCGAAGGGACTAGCGGGGAGCACAGATACGCAGTATTTT
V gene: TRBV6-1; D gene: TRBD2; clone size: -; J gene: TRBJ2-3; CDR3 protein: CASSLSGRAADTQYF; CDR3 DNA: TGTGCCAGCAGCCTTAGCGGGAGGGCCGCAGATACGCAGTATTTT
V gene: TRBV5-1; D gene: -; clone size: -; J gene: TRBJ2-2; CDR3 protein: CASSPGLVNTGELFF; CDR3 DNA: TGCGCCAGCAGCCCTGGGCTTGTGAACACCGGGGAGCTGTTTTTT
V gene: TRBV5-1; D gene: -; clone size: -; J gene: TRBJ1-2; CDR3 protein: CASSLQAGDNYGYTF; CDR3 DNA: TGCGCCAGCAGCCTCCAGGCAGGGGATAACTATGGCTACACCTTC
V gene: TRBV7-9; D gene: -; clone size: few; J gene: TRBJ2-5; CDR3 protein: CASSFWTPDQETQYF; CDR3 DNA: TGTGCCAGCAGCTTCTGGACACCAGACCAAGAGACCCAGTACTTC
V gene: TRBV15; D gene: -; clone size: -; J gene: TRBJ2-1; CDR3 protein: CATSRDSFEQFF; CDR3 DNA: TGTGCCACCAGCAGAGATAGCTTTGAGCAGTTCTTC
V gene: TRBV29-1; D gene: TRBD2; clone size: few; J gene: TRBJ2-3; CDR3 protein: CSVERAGGTDTQYF; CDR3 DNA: TGCAGCGTTGAACGGGCGGGAGGCACAGATACGCAGTATTTT
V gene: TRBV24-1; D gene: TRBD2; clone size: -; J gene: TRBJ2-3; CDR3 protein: CATSTGGTTDTQYF; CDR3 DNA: TGTGCCACCAGTACGGGAGGGACGACAGATACGCAGTATTTT
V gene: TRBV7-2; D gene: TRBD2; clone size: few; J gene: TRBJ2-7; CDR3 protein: CASSLVSSGRYEQYF; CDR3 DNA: TGTGCCAGCAGCTTAGTTTCTAGCGGGAGATACGAGCAGTACTTC
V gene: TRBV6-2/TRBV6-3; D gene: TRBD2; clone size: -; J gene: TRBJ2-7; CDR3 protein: CASSYSGLAGESSYEQYF; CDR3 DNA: TGTGCCAGCAGTTACTCGGGACTAGCGGGAGAGAGCTCCTACGAGCAGTACTTC
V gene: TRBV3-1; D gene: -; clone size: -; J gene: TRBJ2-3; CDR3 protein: CASSPGLLTDTQYF; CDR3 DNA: TGTGCCAGCAGCCCGGGACTTTTGACAGATACGCAGTATTTT
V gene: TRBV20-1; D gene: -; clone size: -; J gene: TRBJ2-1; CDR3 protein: CSARHSSGDPYNEQFF; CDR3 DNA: TGCAGTGCTAGACATTCCTCGGGGGACCCCTACAATGAGCAGTTCTTC
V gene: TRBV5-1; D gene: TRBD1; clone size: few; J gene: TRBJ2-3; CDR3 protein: CASSLPGTVTSTDTQYF; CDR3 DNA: TGCGCCAGCAGCTTACCCGGGACAGTAACTAGCACAGATACGCAGTATTTT
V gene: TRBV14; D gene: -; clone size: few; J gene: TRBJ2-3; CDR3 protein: CASSQNTGTDTQYF; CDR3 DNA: TGTGCCAGCAGCCAAAATACGGGGACAGATACGCAGTATTTT